This T cell receptor (beta chain) comes out of a study of beta chain features in type 1 diabetes. Study context: Patient and healthy donor groups were alike in age, gender and cell yields.

It was via CD45RO/CCR7/CD25/CD127/CD95/CD27 that CD4+ naive, central memory, regulatory and stem cell-like memory cells were sorted. Purities over 98% were achieved in all sorted populations. Germline-derived CDR1 and CDR2 are SNHLY and FYNNEI. The CDR3 is 14 amino acids. Deletions cut 4 bases from V and 2 bases from J, with 10 bases between. General study points: TCRB CDR3s were moderately but significantly shorter in Type 1 diabetes patients in all four CD4+ subsets.

The whole isolated RNA underwent reverse transcription, so sequencing captured expressed TCRB transcripts. This table comes from immunoSEQ multiplex PCR, and its TCRdb copy is limited to in-frame clones, with some not included. The sample lists 250,000 or so clones; approximately 13% were seen once. This clone was seen more than once but under ten times. Antigen unknown. This TCR came from a man younger than 40 with type 1 diabetes. Input material: naive CD4+ T cells from blood. The chain employs TRBV2 and TRBJ2-3, with D tentatively TRBD2 (6 bases). The CDR3 DNA sequence: TGTGCCAGCAGTGCCGGGACTTACACAGATACGCAGTATTTT. It is translated as CASSAGTYTDTQYF.